These 13 T cell receptor beta chains share one sample of origin, sequenced in a study of shared clonotypes between healthy human individuals. The method was immunoSEQ multiplex PCR; TCRdb's version includes in-frame clones alone and lacks a portion of them. In the table there are about 700,000 clones, roughly nine tenths of which are singletons. Terminally differentiated effector memory CD45RA+ cells were excluded from the naive CD8 cells, which were CD45RO-negative and positively selected for CCR7. Sequenced sample: naive CD8+ T cells sorted from blood. All receptors come from a man aged 30 to 39 in good health.

The chain employs TRBV7-9 and TRBJ2-2; TRBD2 aligns across 12 bases. Germline CDR1 SEHNR, CDR2 FQNEAQ (reference sequence). The CDR3 is 17 residues long. J was trimmed by 0 bases and V by 5 bases; bases with no gene match: 4. The CDR3 coding sequence is TGTGCCAGCAGCAGGACTAGCGGGGCCGCGAACACCGGGGAGCTGTTTTTT. This gives the protein CASSRTSGAANTGELFF.

The V gene is TRBV28, the J gene TRBJ2-1; D is perhaps TRBD1 (5 bases). V lost 3 bases, J lost 1 base, and 16 bases lay in between. Germline V gene data show CDR1 as MDHEN and CDR2 as SYDVKM. The CDR3 is made up of 17 amino acids. The CDR3 spells CASSFPQGWTSYNEQFF. CDR3 bases: TGTGCCAGCAGTTTCCCTCAGGGCTGGACGTCCTACAATGAGCAGTTCTTC.

The V and J genes are TRBV7-8 and TRBJ2-7, with a weak D call TRBD2 (5 bases). CDR3 length: 13 residues. Germline values: CDR1 SGHVS, CDR2 FQNEAQ. Trimming stripped 5 bases from V and 3 bases from J, with 11 bases between. CDR3 DNA: TGTGCCAGCAGCGAAGAACTAGTCTACGAGCAGTACTTC. It is translated as CASSEELVYEQYF.

The rearrangement links TRBV7-3 to TRBJ2-7, with D possibly TRBD1 on 6 matching bases. This CDR3 spans 13 amino acids. CDR1 and CDR2 from the germline V gene are SGHTA and FQGTGA. Trimming cost V 8 bases and J 6 bases, with 17 bases left between them. The CDR3 loop is CASSITGNGEQYF. The CDR3 nucleotides are TGTGCCAGCTCAATAACAGGGAATGGCGAGCAGTACTTC.

V and J are TRBV19 and TRBJ2-6, with D unresolved. The CDR3 is 15 residues long. The V gene lost 8 bases and the J gene lost 4 bases, with 15 bases spanning the gap. Germline V CDR1 and CDR2: LNHDA, SQIVND (reference sequence). In DNA form, the CDR3 reads TGTGCCAGTGAAAGCATGGGGTACGGGGCCAACGTCCTGACTTTC. Residues: CASESMGYGANVLTF.

The chain employs TRBV19 and TRBJ1-5; tentatively, D is TRBD1 (5 bases). V was shortened by 4 bases and J by 0 bases, with 13 bases between the two germline ends. The CDR3 has 16 amino acids. Germline lookup yields CDR1 LNHDA and CDR2 SQIVND (reference sequence). For the CDR3, the DNA is TGTGCCAGTAGTACTACAGGTTCGCATAGCAATCAGCCCCAGCATTTT. Translating gives CASSTTGSHSNQPQHF.

The genes are TRBV6-5 and TRBJ2-2; either TRBD1 or TRBD2 may fit D (6 bases each). The germline gives CDR1 MNHEY, CDR2 SVGAGI. Trimming cost V 6 bases and J 0 bases, with 11 bases left between them. The CDR3 extends over 15 amino acids. The CDR3 nucleotides are TGTGCCAGCAGCGGAGGGACAACGAACACCGGGGAGCTGTTTTTT. Its translation is CASSGGTTNTGELFF.

This chain connects TRBV27 to TRBJ2-1, with 12 bases fitting TRBD2. The CDR3 is made up of 16 amino acids. Germline V gene sequence: CDR1 MNHEY, CDR2 SMNVEV (reference sequence). Losses at the gene ends were 3 bases for V and 4 bases for J; bases not matched to a gene: 4. CDR3 sequence reads: CASSFLAGGGYNEQFF. CDR3 coding DNA: TGTGCCAGCAGTTTTCTAGCGGGAGGGGGTTACAATGAGCAGTTCTTC.

The chain is built from TRBV5-1 and TRBJ2-3; 8 bases match TRBD1. Losses at the gene ends were 1 base for V and 2 bases for J; bases not matched to a gene: 9. CDR1 SGHRS and CDR2 YFSETQ come from the germline V gene. The length of the CDR3 is 17 residues. The CDR3 sequence: CASSLPKPDRATDTQYF. DNA for the CDR3: TGCGCCAGCAGCTTGCCAAAACCGGACAGGGCCACAGATACGCAGTATTTT.

This clone appeared a single time. The chain couples TRBV15 to TRBJ2-7, with D tentatively TRBD1 or TRBD2 (5 bases each). Trimming removed 0 bases from V and 4 bases from J, with 16 bases in between. CDR1 and CDR2 (germline): LNHNV, YYDKDF (reference sequence). The CDR3 has 16 amino acids. The CDR3 DNA reads TGTGCCACCAGCAGAGATACCGAGGGGTTATTTTACGAGCAGTACTTC. This gives the protein CATSRDTEGLFYEQYF.

The genes are TRBV7-2 and TRBJ2-1, with TRBD2 matching over 8 bases. Germline-derived CDR1 and CDR2 are SGHTA and FQGNSA. The CDR3 consists of 14 residues. The V and J ends lost 5 bases and 6 bases, in that order; junction bases with no gene match: 6. In DNA, the CDR3 is TGTGCCAGCAGCCTTTGGACTAGCTCCAATGAGCAGTTCTTC. As protein: CASSLWTSSNEQFF.

V usage is TRBV14 and J usage is TRBJ2-7; 9 bases line up with TRBD1. This CDR3 comprises 14 residues. V gave up 5 bases and J gave up 3 bases; unmatched junction bases: 5. In germline, CDR1 is SGHDN, CDR2 FVKESK. The CDR3 reads CASSSGTGYYEQYF. The CDR3 DNA is TGTGCCAGCAGCTCCGGGACAGGGTACTACGAGCAGTACTTC.

The chain couples TRBV7-9 to TRBJ2-5; D not resolved. V dropped 4 bases and J dropped 5 bases, with 11 bases sitting between them. Germline V gives CDR1 SEHNR, CDR2 FQNEAQ (reference sequence). The CDR3 consists of 13 residues. The CDR3 nucleotides are TGTGCCAGCAGCTCCCCGGCGATTGAGACCCAGTACTTC. This encodes CASSSPAIETQYF.